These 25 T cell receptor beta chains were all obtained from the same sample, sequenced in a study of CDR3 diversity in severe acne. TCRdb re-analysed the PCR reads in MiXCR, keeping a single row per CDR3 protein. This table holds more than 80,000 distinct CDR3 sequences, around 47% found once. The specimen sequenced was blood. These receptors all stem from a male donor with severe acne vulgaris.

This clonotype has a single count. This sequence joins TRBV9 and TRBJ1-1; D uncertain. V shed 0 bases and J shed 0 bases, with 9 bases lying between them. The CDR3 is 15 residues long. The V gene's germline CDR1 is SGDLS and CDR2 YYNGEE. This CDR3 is CASSVDFEMNTEAFF. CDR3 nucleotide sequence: TGTGCCAGCAGCGTAGATTTTGAAATGAACACTGAAGCTTTCTTT. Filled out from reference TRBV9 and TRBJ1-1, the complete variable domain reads DSGVTQTPKHLITATGQRVTLRCSPRSGDLSVYWYQQSLDQGLQFLIQYYNGEERAKGNILERFSAQQFPDLHSELNLSSLELGDSALYFCASSVDFEMNTEAFFGQGTRLTVV.

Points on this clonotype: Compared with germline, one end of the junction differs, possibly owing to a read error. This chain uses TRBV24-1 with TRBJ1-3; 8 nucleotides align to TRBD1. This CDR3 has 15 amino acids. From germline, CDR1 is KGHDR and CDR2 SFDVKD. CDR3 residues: CATSGFGQGGNTMYF. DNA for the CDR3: TGTGCCACTAGTGGTTTTGGACAGGGTGGAAACACCATGTATTTT.

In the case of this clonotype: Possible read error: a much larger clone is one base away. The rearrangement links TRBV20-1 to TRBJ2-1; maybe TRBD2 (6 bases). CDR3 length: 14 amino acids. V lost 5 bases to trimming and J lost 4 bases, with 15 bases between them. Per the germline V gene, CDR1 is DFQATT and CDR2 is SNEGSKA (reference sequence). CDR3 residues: CSAPTGGDYNEQFF. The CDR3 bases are TGCAGTGCTCCCACTGGCGGGGATTACAATGAGCAGTTCTTC.

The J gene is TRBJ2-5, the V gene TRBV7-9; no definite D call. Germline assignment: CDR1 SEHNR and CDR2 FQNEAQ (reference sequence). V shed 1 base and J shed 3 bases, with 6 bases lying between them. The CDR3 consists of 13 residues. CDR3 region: CASSLVQKETQYF. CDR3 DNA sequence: TGTGCCAGCAGCTTAGTGCAGAAAGAGACCCAGTACTTC.

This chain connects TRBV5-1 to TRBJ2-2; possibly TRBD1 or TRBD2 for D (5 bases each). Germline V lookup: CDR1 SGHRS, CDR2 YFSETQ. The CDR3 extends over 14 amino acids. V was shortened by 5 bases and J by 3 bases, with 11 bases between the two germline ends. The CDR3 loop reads CASRTTADTGELFF. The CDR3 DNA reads TGCGCCAGCAGGACGACAGCGGACACCGGGGAGCTGTTTTTT. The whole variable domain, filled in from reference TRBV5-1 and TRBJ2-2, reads KAGVTQTPRYLIKTRGQQVTLSCSPISGHRSVSWYQQTPGQGLQFLFEYFSETQRNKGNFPGRFSGRQFSNSRSEMNVSTLELGDSALYLCASRTTADTGELFFGEGSRLTVL.

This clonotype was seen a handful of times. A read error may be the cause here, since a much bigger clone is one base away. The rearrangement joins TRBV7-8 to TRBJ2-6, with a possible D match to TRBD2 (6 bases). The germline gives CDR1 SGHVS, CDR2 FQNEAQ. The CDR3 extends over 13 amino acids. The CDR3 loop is CASSTWGGNALTF. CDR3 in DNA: TGTGCCAGCAGTACCTGGGGCGGGAACGCCCTGACTTTC.

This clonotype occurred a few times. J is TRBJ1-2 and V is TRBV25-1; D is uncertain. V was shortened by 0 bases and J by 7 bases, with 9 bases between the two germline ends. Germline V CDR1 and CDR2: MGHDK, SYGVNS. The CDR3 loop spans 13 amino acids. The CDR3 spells CASSEYFVGGYTF. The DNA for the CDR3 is TGTGCCAGCAGTGAATATTTTGTAGGTGGCTACACCTTC.

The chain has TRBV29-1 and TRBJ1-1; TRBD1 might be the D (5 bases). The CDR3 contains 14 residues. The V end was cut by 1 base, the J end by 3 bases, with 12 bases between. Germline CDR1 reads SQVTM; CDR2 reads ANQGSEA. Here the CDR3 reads CSVEARDRYTEAFF. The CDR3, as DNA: TGCAGCGTTGAAGCTAGGGACCGATACACTGAAGCTTTCTTT.

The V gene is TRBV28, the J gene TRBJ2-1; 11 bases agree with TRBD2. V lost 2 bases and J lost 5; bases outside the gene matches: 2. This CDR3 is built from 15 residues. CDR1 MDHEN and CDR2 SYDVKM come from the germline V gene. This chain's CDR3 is CASSLLGLADNEQFF. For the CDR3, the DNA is TGTGCCAGCAGTTTACTGGGACTAGCGGACAATGAGCAGTTCTTC.

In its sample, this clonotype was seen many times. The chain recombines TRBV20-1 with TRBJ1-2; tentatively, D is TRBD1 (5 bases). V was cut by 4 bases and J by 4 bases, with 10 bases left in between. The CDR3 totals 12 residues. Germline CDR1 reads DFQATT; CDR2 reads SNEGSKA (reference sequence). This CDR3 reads CSANRMVYGYTF. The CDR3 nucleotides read TGCAGTGCTAACAGGATGGTCTATGGCTACACCTTC.

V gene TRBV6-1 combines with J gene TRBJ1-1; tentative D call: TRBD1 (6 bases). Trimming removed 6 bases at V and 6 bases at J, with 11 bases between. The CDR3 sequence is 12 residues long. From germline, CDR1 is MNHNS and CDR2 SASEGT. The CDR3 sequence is CASSLQGPEAFF. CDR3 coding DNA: TGTGCCAGCAGCCTACAGGGACCTGAAGCTTTCTTT.

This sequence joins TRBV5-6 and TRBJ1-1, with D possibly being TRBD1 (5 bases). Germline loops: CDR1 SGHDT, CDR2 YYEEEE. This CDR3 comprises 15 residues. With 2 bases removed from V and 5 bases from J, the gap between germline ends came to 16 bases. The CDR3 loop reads CASSFWNQGGTEAFF. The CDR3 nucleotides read TGTGCCAGCAGCTTTTGGAATCAGGGAGGGACTGAAGCTTTCTTT.

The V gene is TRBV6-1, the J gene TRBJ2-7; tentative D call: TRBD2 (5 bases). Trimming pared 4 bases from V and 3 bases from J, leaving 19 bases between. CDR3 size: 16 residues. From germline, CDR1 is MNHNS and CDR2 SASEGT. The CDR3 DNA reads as TGTGCCAGCAGTGGAGCGCCGGCCTTTGAGGGCTACGAGCAGTACTTC. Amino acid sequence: CASSGAPAFEGYEQYF.

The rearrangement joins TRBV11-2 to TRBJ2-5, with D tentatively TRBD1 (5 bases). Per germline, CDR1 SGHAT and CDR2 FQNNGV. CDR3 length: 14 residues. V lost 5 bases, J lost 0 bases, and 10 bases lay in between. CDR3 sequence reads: CASSRGHYQETQYF. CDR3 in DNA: TGTGCCAGCAGCCGTGGACATTACCAAGAGACCCAGTACTTC.

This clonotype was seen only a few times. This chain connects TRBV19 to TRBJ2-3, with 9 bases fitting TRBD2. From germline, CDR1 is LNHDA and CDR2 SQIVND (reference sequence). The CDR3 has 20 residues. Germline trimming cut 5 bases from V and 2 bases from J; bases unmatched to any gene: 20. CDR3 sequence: CASSLEGPSGTLGHTDTQYF. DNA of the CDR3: TGTGCCAGTAGTTTGGAGGGCCCTAGCGGGACACTGGGACACACAGATACGCAGTATTTT.

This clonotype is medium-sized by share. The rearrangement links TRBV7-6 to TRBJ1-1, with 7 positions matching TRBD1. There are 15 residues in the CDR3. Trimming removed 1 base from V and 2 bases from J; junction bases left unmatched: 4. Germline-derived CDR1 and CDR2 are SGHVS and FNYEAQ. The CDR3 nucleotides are TGTGCCAGCAGCTTAGGACAGGGCCTTAACACTGAAGCTTTCTTT. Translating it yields CASSLGQGLNTEAFF.

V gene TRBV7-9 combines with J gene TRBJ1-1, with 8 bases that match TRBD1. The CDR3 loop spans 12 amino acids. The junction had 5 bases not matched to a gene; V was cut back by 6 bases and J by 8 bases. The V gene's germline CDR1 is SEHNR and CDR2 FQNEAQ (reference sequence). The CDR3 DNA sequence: TGTGCCAGCAGTCCAGGACAGGGAGAAGCTTTCTTT. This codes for CASSPGQGEAFF.

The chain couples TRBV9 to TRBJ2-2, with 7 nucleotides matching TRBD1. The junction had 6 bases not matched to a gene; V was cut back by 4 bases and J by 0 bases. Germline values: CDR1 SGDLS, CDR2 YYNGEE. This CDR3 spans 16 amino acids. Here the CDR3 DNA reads TGTGCCAGCAGCAAAGGGGGCTCGGCGAACACCGGGGAGCTGTTTTTT. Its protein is CASSKGGSANTGELFF.

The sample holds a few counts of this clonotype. The CDR3 loop reads CASSLYRPSTGELFF. The CDR3 nucleotides are TGTGCCAGCAGCTTATACCGCCCCTCCACCGGGGAGCTGTTTTTT. V usage is TRBV11-2 and J usage is TRBJ2-2; unclear D gene. CDR1 and CDR2 (germline): SGHAT, FQNNGV. V lost 2 bases and J 4 bases, leaving 11 bases between the germline ends. The CDR3 is 15 residues long.

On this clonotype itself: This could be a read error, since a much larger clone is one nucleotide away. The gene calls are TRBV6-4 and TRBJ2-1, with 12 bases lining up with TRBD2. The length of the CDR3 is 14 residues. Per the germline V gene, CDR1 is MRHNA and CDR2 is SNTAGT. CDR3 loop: CTSRLAGDGDEQFF. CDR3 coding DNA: TGTACCAGCAGACTAGCGGGGGATGGCGATGAGCAGTTCTTC.

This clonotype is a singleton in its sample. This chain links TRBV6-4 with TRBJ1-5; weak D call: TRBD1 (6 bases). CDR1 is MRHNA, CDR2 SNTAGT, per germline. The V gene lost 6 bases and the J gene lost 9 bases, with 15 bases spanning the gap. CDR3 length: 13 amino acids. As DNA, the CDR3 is TGTGCCAGCAGCCCGGAGGGGGGGAGGCCCCAGCATTTT. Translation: CASSPEGGRPQHF.

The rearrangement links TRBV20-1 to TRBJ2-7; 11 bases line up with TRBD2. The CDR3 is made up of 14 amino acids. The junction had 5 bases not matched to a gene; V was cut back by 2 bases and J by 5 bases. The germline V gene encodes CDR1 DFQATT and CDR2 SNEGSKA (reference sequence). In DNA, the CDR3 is TGCAGTGCTAGAAAACTAGCGGGAGAGAACGAGCAGTACTTC. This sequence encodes CSARKLAGENEQYF.

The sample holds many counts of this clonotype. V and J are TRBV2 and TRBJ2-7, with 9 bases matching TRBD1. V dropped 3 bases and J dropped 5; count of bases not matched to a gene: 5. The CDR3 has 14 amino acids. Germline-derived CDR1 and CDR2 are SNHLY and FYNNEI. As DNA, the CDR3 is TGTGCCAGCAGTGAGGGACAGGGTTTGGACGAGCAGTACTTC. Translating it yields CASSEGQGLDEQYF.

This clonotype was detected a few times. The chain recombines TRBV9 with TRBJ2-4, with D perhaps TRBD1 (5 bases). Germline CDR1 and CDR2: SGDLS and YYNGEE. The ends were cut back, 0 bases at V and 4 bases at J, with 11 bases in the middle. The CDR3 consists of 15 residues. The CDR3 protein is CASSVGAGLKNIQYF. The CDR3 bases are TGTGCCAGCAGCGTAGGGGCAGGGCTGAAAAACATTCAGTACTTC. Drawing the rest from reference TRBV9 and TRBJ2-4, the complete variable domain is DSGVTQTPKHLITATGQRVTLRCSPRSGDLSVYWYQQSLDQGLQFLIQYYNGEERAKGNILERFSAQQFPDLHSELNLSSLELGDSALYFCASSVGAGLKNIQYFGAGTRLSVL.

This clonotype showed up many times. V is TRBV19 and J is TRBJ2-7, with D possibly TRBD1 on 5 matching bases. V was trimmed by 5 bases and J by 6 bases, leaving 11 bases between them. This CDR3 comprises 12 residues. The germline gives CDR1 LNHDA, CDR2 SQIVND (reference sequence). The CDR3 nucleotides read TGTGCCAGTAGTGCAGGGTCCGGCGAGCAGTACTTC. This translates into CASSAGSGEQYF.